The 12 T cell receptor beta chains reported below all come from one sample, sequenced in a study of shared clonotypes between healthy human individuals. The method was immunoSEQ multiplex PCR; TCRdb's version includes in-frame clones alone and lacks a portion of them. The sample has 2 million to 2.5 million clones; roughly 93% are singletons. The sequenced sample was naive CD4+ T cells from PBMCs. Subset noted: CD45RA+ positively selected. These receptors came from a man between 18 and 35 years old in good health. Some clones in this sample may be carry-over from other donors' samples.

The chain carries TRBV5-1 and TRBJ2-7, with 10 nucleotides matching TRBD1. This CDR3 contains 13 residues. Germline CDR1 is SGHRS and CDR2 is YFSETQ. The junction had 4 bases not matched to a gene; V was cut back by 5 bases and J by 5 bases. CDR3 DNA sequence: TGCGCCAGCAGATGGGACAGGGGCAACGAGCAGTACTTC. This codes for CASRWDRGNEQYF.

This clone showed up just once. The rearrangement joins TRBV6-4 to TRBJ2-2, with 9 bases that match TRBD2. Per germline, CDR1 MRHNA and CDR2 SNTAGT. V lost 3 bases and J lost 4; bases outside the gene matches: 18. This CDR3 is built from 20 residues. The CDR3 loop is CASSERPLAGIGRGTGELFF. For the CDR3, the DNA is TGTGCCAGCAGTGAAAGGCCTCTAGCGGGAATCGGTCGGGGCACCGGGGAGCTGTTTTTT.

The chain couples TRBV14 to TRBJ2-7, with D possibly being TRBD2 (7 bases). There are 15 residues in the CDR3. The V end was cut by 6 bases, the J end by 5 bases, with 20 bases between. Looked up from germline, CDR1 is SGHDN and CDR2 is FVKESK. The CDR3 reads CASSPLGGGSHEQYF. The DNA of the CDR3 is TGTGCCAGCAGTCCTCTTGGGGGCGGGAGCCACGAGCAGTACTTC.

The chain carries TRBV27 and TRBJ2-7; perhaps TRBD2 as D (6 bases). The tail of the sequence fits TRBJ2-5 better, so the J call may be wrong. CDR3 size: 12 residues. Germline V gene sequence: CDR1 MNHEY, CDR2 SMNVEV (reference sequence). The CDR3 region is CASSSSLATQYF. Here the CDR3 DNA reads TGTGCCAGCAGTTCCTCACTAGCGACCCAGTACTTC.

This clone was recorded only once. The rearrangement links TRBV7-2 to TRBJ2-4, with D tentatively TRBD1 (6 bases). Germline CDR1 is SGHTA and CDR2 is FQGNSA. V lost 7 bases to trimming and J lost 9 bases, with 13 bases between them. The CDR3 contains 12 residues. The CDR3 region is CASTTRGGIQYF. The CDR3 nucleotides are TGTGCCAGCACCACAAGAGGGGGCATTCAGTACTTC.

On this clone itself: Other DNA sequences in this sample translate to the same CDR3. The J gene is TRBJ2-1, the V gene TRBV7-9; perhaps D is TRBD1 or TRBD2 (5 bases each). V lost 3 bases and J 2 bases, leaving 11 bases between the germline ends. Germline V gene data show CDR1 as SEHNR and CDR2 as FQNEAQ (reference sequence). The CDR3 consists of 15 residues. CDR3: CASSLVRGPYNEQFF. The CDR3 DNA follows: TGTGCCAGCAGCTTGGTGAGGGGCCCCTACAATGAGCAGTTCTTC.

The genes are TRBV18 and TRBJ2-7; no definite D call. Per the germline V gene, CDR1 is KGHSH and CDR2 is LQKENI. V was shortened by 5 bases and J by 5 bases, with 16 bases between the two germline ends. CDR3 size: 14 residues. The CDR3 DNA follows: TGTGCCAGCTCAAGAGCAGGTACGCATCACGAGCAGTACTTC. Translated, it gives CASSRAGTHHEQYF.

V usage is TRBV28 and J usage is TRBJ2-7; 7 bases agree with TRBD1. V lost 5 bases, J lost 12 bases, and 19 bases stayed unmatched. The CDR3 extends over 15 amino acids. Germline V gene sequence: CDR1 MDHEN, CDR2 SYDVKM. CDR3 protein: CASSAPGQLSHLWYF. CDR3 bases: TGTGCCAGCAGTGCGCCGGGACAGCTAAGTCATTTGTGGTACTTC.

The sample holds a few counts of this clone. The rearrangement uses TRBV7-9 and TRBJ2-2; D is unclear. The CDR3 spans 13 residues. CDR1 is SEHNR and CDR2 is FQNEAQ in the germline V gene (reference sequence). Trimming cost V 5 bases and J 3 bases, with 7 bases left between them. DNA of the CDR3: TGTGCCAGCAGCCTCATATACACCGGGGAGCTGTTTTTT. Translating it yields CASSLIYTGELFF.

As for this clone: Additional DNA sequences in this sample encode the identical CDR3. This chain uses TRBV2 with TRBJ1-1; the match to TRBD1 covers 7 bases. With V trimmed by 6 bases and J by 1 base, 2 bases remained unmatched. Per germline, CDR1 SNHLY and CDR2 FYNNEI. This CDR3 contains 13 residues. CDR3 amino acids: CASRGTENTEAFF. In DNA form, the CDR3 reads TGTGCCAGCAGGGGGACAGAGAACACTGAAGCTTTCTTT.

The V and J genes are TRBV7-8 and TRBJ1-5; 9 nucleotides match TRBD1. Trimming at V came to 5 bases and at J to 2 bases, leaving 10 bases not matched to a gene. CDR3 size: 17 residues. Germline V gene sequence: CDR1 SGHVS, CDR2 FQNEAQ. For the CDR3, the DNA is TGTGCCAGCAGCCCCATAGGAAGGACAGGGGGCAATCAGCCCCAGCATTTT. As protein: CASSPIGRTGGNQPQHF. The full variable domain, its missing parts supplied by reference TRBV7-8 and TRBJ1-5, is GAGVSQSPRYKVAKRGQDVALRCDPISGHVSLFWYQQALGQGPEFLTYFQNEAQLDKSGLPSDRFFAERPEGSVSTLKIQRTQQEDSAVYLCASSPIGRTGGNQPQHFGDGTRLSIL.

This clone was counted a few times. Other nucleotide sequences from this sample produce the same CDR3. The rearrangement joins TRBV30 to TRBJ1-5; D gene uncertain. Germline CDR1 reads GTSNPN; CDR2 reads SVGIG (reference sequence). This CDR3 comprises 13 residues. Trimming left V 0 bases short and J 1 base short, with 4 bases between. Written as DNA, the CDR3 is TGTGCCTGGAGTGTAGGCAGCAATCAGCCCCAGCATTTT. Protein sequence: CAWSVGSNQPQHF.